Reported below is one TCR beta chain. Its antigen is unknown. This sample includes further DNA sequences coding for the same CDR3. The germline gives CDR1 SNHLY, CDR2 FYNNEI. The CDR3 totals 14 residues. Between the trimmed V and J ends, which lost 6 bases and 0 bases, there was a span of 9 bases. Clones were sequenced by immunoSEQ multiplex PCR, and TCRdb holds only the in-frame ones, with some missing. The data show a few million clones, 93% seen once. Naive CD8 cells were CD45RO-negative, positively selected for CCR7, excluding terminally differentiated effector memory CD45RA+ cells. The sample originates from a study of shared clonotypes between healthy human individuals. Study-level findings and limits: Between several donors, naive CD4 clonotypes were shared at a level of about 5%.

The sample comprised naive CD8+ T cells from PBMCs. This sequence joins TRBV2 and TRBJ1-5; D is possibly TRBD1 (5 bases). This clonotype was sampled from a man younger than 30 in good health. Some clones in this sample may be carry-over from other donors' samples. The CDR3 region has the DNA TGTGCCAGCAGGGGGGGGTATAGCAATCAGCCCCAGCATTTT. Translating gives CASRGGYSNQPQHF.